This T cell receptor beta chain was recorded in a study of CD8 T cells in ankylosing spondylitis. Trimming removed 5 bases at V and 2 bases at J, with 13 bases between. The CDR3 runs to 14 residues. Germline CDR1 is SGHTA and CDR2 is FQGNSA. A few counts support this clonotype. TCRdb re-called the 5' RACE reads with MiXCR, one entry per CDR3 protein. Here the sample spans 250,000 to 350,000 distinct CDR3 sequences, approximately 20% being singletons. The chain links TRBV7-2 to TRBJ2-7; D not resolved. This receptor was taken from a male donor with ankylosing spondylitis or in good health (not recorded which). Material for sequencing was blood, either unsorted or a sorted T cell fraction (not recorded which). The DNA of the CDR3 is TGTGCCAGCAGCCCCCTCTACGGGCCCTACGAGCAGTACGTC. Its translation: CASSPLYGPYEQYV.